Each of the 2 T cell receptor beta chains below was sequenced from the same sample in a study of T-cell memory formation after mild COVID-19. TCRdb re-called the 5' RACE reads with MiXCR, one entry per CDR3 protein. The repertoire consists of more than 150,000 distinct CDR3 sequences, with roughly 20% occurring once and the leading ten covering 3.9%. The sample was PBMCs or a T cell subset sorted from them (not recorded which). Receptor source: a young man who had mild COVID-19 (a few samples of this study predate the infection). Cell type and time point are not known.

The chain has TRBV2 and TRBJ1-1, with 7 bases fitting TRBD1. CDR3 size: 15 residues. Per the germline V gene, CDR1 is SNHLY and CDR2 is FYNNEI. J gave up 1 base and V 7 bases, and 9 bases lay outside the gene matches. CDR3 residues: CASTIETGTNTEAFF. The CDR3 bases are TGTGCCAGCACTATCGAGACAGGGACGAACACTGAAGCTTTCTTT.

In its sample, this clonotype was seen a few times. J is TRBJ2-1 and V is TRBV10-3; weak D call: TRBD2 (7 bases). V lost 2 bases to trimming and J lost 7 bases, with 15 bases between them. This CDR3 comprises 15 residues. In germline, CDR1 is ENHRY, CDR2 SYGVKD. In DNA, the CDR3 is TGTGCCATCAGTGAGGAGGTGGGGGGGCCGAATGAGCAGTTCTTC. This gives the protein CAISEEVGGPNEQFF.